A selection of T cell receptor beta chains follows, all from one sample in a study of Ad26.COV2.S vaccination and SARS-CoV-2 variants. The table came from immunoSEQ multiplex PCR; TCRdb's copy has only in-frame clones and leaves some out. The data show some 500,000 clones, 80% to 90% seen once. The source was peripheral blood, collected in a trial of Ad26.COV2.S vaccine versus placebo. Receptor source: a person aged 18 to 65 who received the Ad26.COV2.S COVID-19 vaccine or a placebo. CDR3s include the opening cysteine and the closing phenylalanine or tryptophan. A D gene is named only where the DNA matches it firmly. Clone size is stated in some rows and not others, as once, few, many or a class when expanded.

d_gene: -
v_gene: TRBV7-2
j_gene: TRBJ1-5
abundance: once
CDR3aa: CASSLGGALYSNQPQHF
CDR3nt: TGTGCCAGCAGCTTAGGCGGGGCGTTATATAGCAATCAGCCCCAGCATTTT

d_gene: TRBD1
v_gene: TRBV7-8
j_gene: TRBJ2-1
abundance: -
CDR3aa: CASSGRGKTSNEQFF
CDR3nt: TGTGCCAGCAGCGGCAGGGGGAAGACCTCCAATGAGCAGTTCTTC

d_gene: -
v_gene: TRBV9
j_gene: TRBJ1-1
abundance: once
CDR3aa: CASSPSTTTEAFF
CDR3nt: TGTGCCAGCAGCCCCTCGACGACCACTGAAGCTTTCTTT

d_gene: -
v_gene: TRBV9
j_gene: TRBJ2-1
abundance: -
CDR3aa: CASAIGPNNEQFF
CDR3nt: TGTGCCAGCGCGATAGGACCTAACAATGAGCAGTTCTTC

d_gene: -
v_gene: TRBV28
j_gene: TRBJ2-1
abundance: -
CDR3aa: CASMGRGFSSYNEQFF
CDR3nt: TGTGCCAGCATGGGCAGGGGTTTTAGCTCCTACAATGAGCAGTTCTTC

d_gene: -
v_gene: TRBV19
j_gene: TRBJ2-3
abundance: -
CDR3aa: CATSSGRETDTQYF
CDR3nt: TGTGCCACTAGTTCTGGCAGGGAAACAGATACGCAGTATTTT

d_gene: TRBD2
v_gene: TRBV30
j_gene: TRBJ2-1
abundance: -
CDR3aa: CAWASGVSYNEQFF
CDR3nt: TGTGCCTGGGCTAGCGGGGTTTCCTACAATGAGCAGTTCTTC

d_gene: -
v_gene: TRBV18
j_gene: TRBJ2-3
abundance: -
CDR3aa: CASSPARSSGTDTQYF
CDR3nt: TGTGCCAGCTCACCCGCTAGGTCGTCCGGCACAGATACGCAGTATTTT

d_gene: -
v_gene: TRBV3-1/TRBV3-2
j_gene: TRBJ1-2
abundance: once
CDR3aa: CASTGEIRGFGGYTF
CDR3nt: TGTGCCAGCACGGGCGAGATCAGGGGCTTCGGCGGCTACACCTTC

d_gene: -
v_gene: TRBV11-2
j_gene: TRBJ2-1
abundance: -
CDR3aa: CASSSRIKSSQFF
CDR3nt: TGTGCCAGCAGCTCGCGTATTAAGTCCTCGCAGTTCTTC

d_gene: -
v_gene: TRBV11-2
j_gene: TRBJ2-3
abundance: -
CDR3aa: CASSLHRSSSTDTQYF
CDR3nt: TGTGCCAGCAGCCTGCACAGGAGCTCTAGCACAGATACGCAGTATTTT

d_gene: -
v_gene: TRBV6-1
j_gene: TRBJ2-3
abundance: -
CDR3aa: CASSEAKISTDTQYF
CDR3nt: TGTGCCAGCAGTGAAGCTAAGATCAGCACAGATACGCAGTATTTT

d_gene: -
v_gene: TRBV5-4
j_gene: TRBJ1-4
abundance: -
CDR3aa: CASSWGGEVTNEKLFF
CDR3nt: TGTGCCAGCAGCTGGGGGGGGGAAGTGACTAATGAAAAACTGTTTTTT

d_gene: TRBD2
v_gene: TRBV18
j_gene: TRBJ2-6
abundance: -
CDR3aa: CASSPYRGDVESGANVLTF
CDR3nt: TGTGCCAGCTCACCATATCGGGGGGACGTTGAATCTGGGGCCAACGTCCTGACTTTC

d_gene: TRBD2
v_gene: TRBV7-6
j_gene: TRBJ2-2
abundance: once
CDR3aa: CASSSGLARAGELFF
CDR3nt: TGTGCCAGCAGTTCAGGACTAGCGAGGGCCGGGGAGCTGTTTTTT

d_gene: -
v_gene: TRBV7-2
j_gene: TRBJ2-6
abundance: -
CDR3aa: CASSLVQGVLTF
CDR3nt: TGTGCCAGCAGCTTAGTACAGGGCGTCCTGACTTTC

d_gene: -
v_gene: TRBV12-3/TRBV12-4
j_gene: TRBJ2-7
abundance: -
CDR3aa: CASSLGPSYEQYF
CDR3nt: TGTGCCAGCAGTTTAGGTCCTTCCTACGAGCAGTACTTC

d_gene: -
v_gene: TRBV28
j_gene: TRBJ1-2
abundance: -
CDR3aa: CASSLSYLYGYTF
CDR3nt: TGTGCCAGCAGTTTAAGTTATCTCTATGGCTACACCTTC

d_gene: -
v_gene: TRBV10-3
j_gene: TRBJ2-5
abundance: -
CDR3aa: CAISAGQGGVQYF
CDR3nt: TGTGCCATCAGCGCCGGGCAGGGAGGAGTCCAGTACTTC

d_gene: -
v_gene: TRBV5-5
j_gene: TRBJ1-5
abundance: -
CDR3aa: CASSLVQADQPQHF
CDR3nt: TGTGCCAGCAGCTTGGTACAGGCGGATCAGCCCCAGCATTTT

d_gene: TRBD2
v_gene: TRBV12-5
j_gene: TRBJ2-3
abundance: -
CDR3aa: CASGSGLVTDTQYF
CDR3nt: TGTGCTAGTGGTTCCGGACTAGTCACAGATACGCAGTATTTT

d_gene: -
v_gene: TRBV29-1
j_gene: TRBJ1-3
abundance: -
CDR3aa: CSVGDNSGNTIYF
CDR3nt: TGCAGCGTTGGTGACAACTCTGGAAACACCATATATTTT

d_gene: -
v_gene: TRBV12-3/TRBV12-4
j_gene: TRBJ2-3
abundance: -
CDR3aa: CASRPLELYTQYF
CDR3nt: TGTGCCAGCAGACCGCTAGAGCTATATACGCAGTATTTT

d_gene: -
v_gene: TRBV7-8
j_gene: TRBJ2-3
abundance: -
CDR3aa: CASSFRRISTDTQYF
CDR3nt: TGTGCCAGCAGCTTCCGTCGAATCAGTACAGATACGCAGTATTTT

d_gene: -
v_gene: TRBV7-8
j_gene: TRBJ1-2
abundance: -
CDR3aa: CASSLVRGWLYGYTF
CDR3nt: TGTGCCAGCAGCTTAGTCAGGGGATGGTTGTATGGCTACACCTTC

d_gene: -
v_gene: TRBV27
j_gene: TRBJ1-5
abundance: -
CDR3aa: CASSLSSWGPQHF
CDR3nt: TGTGCCAGCAGTTTATCGAGCTGGGGGCCCCAGCATTTT

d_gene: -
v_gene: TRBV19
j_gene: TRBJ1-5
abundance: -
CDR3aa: CASSSGPGTDYDQPQHF
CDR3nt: TGTGCCAGTAGTTCAGGTCCCGGGACCGATTATGATCAGCCCCAGCATTTT

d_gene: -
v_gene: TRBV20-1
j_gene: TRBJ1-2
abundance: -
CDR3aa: CSASRDRDYYGYTF
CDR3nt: TGCAGTGCTAGTCGAGACAGAGACTACTATGGCTACACCTTC

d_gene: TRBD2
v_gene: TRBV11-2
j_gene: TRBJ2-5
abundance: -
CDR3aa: CASSSPRGGQYF
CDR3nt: TGTGCCAGCAGCTCACCGCGCGGGGGCCAGTACTTC

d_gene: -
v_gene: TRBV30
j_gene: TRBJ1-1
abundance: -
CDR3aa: CAWSGVAAGTEAFF
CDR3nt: TGTGCCTGGAGTGGAGTAGCCGCCGGTACTGAAGCTTTCTTT

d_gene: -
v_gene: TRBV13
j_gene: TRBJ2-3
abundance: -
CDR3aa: CASSLVSTDTQYF
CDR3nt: TGTGCCAGCAGCTTAGTAAGCACAGATACGCAGTATTTT

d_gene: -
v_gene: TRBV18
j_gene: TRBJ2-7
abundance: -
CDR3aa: CASSPPGYSYEQYF
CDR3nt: TGTGCCAGCTCACCACCTGGTTACTCCTACGAGCAGTACTTC